This record looks at one TCR beta chain sequence and its context. V was clipped by 3 bases and J by 6 bases; unmatched bases: 6. The length of the CDR3 is 14 residues. Germline V gene data show CDR1 as GTSNPN and CDR2 as SVGIG (reference sequence). Using immunoSEQ multiplex PCR, the repertoire was profiled, and TCRdb retains in-frame clones only, with some absent. The data hold some 300,000 clones, with 85% to 90% observed a single time. The source of the sample is a study of blood T cell repertoires in COVID-19. The chain carries TRBV30 and TRBJ2-3; 10 bases fit TRBD1. This clonotype originated in a woman aged 18 to 35 with acute COVID-19. Sequencing was carried out using PBMCs or T cells enriched from blood (not recorded which). The CDR3 sequence: CAWSSGTGEDTQYF. The CDR3 DNA follows: TGTGCCTGGAGCTCCGGGACAGGGGAGGATACGCAGTATTTT.